The source of this TCR beta chain is a study of T cell repertoires in cytomegalovirus infection. In the study overall: Carrying CMV and the relevant HLA type showed in public TCR beta signatures.

Via MiXCR, TCRdb re-called the reads, giving one row per CDR3 protein. This table has 150,000 to 200,000 distinct CDR3 sequences, roughly a fifth appearing once. The V end was cut by 1 base, the J end by 5 bases, with 11 bases between. The CDR3 length is 13 residues. Looked up from germline, CDR1 is GTSNPN and CDR2 is SVGIG (reference sequence). As for this clonotype: As yet, its antigen is unknown.

Study-wide results and caveats: Within the response measured ex vivo, HLA-C-restricted CMV-specific TCR beta clonotypes were dominant.

The V and J genes are TRBV30 and TRBJ1-1; D is undetermined. Specimen: PBMCs. This TCR came from a human donor in good health (CMV status not recorded). Some clones in this sample may be carry-over from other donors' samples. The DNA for the CDR3 is TGTGCCTGGAGTGCGGGCGACGGGACTGAAGCTTTCTTT. It translates to CAWSAGDGTEAFF.